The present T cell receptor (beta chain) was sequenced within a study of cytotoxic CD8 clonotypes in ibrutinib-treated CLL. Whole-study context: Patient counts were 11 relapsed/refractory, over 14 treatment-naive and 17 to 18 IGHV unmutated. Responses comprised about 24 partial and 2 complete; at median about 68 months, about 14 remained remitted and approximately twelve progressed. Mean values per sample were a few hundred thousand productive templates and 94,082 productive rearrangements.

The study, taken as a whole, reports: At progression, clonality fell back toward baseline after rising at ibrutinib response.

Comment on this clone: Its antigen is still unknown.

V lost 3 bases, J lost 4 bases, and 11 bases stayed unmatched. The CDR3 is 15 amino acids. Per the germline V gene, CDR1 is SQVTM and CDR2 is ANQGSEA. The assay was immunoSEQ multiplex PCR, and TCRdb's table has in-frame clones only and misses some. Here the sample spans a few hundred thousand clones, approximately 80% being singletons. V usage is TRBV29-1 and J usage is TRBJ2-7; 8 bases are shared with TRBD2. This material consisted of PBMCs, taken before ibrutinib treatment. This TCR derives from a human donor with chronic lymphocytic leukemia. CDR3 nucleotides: TGCAGCGTTGAGGGGGCCGGGAGGGGAGCTTACGAGCAGTACTTC. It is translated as CSVEGAGRGAYEQYF.